The following is a T cell receptor (beta chain) sequence with its context. Sequenced by immunoSEQ multiplex PCR; TCRdb stores in-frame clones only, minus some. The top ten clones hold around 3.5% of a sample with 300,000 to 400,000 clones, 90% to 95% of them seen once. The sample comes from a study of blood T cell repertoires in COVID-19. The overall study: Researchers got acute and convalescent COVID-19 samples from the United States, Italy and Spain.

The receptor was derived from a woman between 18 and 30 years old who had recovered from COVID-19. Sequencing used peripheral blood.

As DNA, the CDR3 is TGTGCCAGCAGTGAAGCGGTGAGGGAGTCACCCCTCCACTTT. This encodes CASSEAVRESPLHF. The genes are TRBV6-1 and TRBJ1-6; unclear D gene. The V gene lost 0 bases and the J gene lost 10 bases, with 10 bases spanning the gap. This CDR3 region has 14 residues. From germline, CDR1 is MNHNS and CDR2 SASEGT.